This entry lists 28 T cell receptor beta chains sequenced from one sample in a study of T cells after yellow fever vaccination. TCRdb re-derived calls from the 5' RACE reads in MiXCR, one entry per CDR3 protein. The sample yields 250,000 to 300,000 distinct CDR3 sequences, approximately 10% seen once. The specimen comprised CD4+ T cells sorted from PBMCs, sampled 5 days after the yellow fever booster vaccination. The receptors were gathered from a man younger than 35 who received the YFV17D yellow fever vaccine.

A few counts support this clonotype. The chain couples TRBV9 to TRBJ2-3, with 10 bases identical to TRBD2. There are 16 residues in the CDR3. With 3 bases clipped from V and 2 bases from J, the junction kept 6 bases outside the gene matches. CDR1 SGDLS and CDR2 YYNGEE come from the germline V gene. The CDR3 coding sequence is TGTGCCAGCAGCGCCGCAGCGGGGGGGCACACAGATACGCAGTATTTT. Its translation: CASSAAAGGHTDTQYF.

This chain uses TRBV11-2 with TRBJ2-3; D remains ambiguous. The V end lost 3 bases, the J end lost 3 bases, and 10 bases lay between the germline ends. Germline V gene sequence: CDR1 SGHAT, CDR2 FQNNGV. CDR3 length equals 14 residues. CDR3 sequence reads: CASSLESWTDTQYF. CDR3 nucleotide sequence: TGTGCCAGCAGCTTGGAGTCGTGGACAGATACGCAGTATTTT.

This clonotype was observed at least ten times. A read error may produce the germline difference seen at one junction end. This chain connects TRBV12-3 or TRBV12-4 to TRBJ1-6; a weak D match, TRBD1 (6 bases). The length of the CDR3 is 15 residues. The CDR3 protein is CATSYRGEGDSPLHF. The CDR3 DNA reads TGTGCCACCAGTTATCGTGGGGAGGGGGATTCACCCCTCCACTTT.

In DNA form, the CDR3 reads TGCAGTGCCCATAATCGACTAGCGGGGAATCAAGAGACCCAGTACTTC. This translates into CSAHNRLAGNQETQYF. The chain uses TRBV20-1 and TRBJ2-5; 11 bases map to TRBD2. The CDR3 has 16 amino acids. The V gene end was trimmed by 6 bases and the J gene end by 2 bases; junction bases not matched to a gene: 11. Looked up from germline, CDR1 is DFQATT and CDR2 is SNEGSKA (reference sequence).

The CDR3 DNA is TGTGCCAGCTCACCAGGGCTGAGCAATCAGCCCCAGCATTTT. This translates into CASSPGLSNQPQHF. The rearrangement links TRBV18 to TRBJ1-5; D is undetermined. The germline V gene encodes CDR1 KGHSH and CDR2 LQKENI. The CDR3 has 14 residues. V was clipped by 2 bases and J by 1 base, with 6 bases between them.

The V call is TRBV4-1, the J call TRBJ2-2; D is perhaps TRBD2 (6 bases). The CDR3 runs to 18 residues. The ends were cut back, 8 bases at V and 3 bases at J, with 25 bases in the middle. Looked up from germline, CDR1 is MGHRA and CDR2 is YSYEKL. CDR3 coding DNA: TGCGCCAGCCGTGTAGGGGTAGGGGCGGGGTGGTACACCGGGGAGCTGTTTTTT. Its translation: CASRVGVGAGWYTGELFF.

V gene TRBV6-1 combines with J gene TRBJ1-6, with TRBD1 as a possible D gene (5 bases). Trimming removed 4 bases at V and 2 bases at J, with 12 bases between. CDR1 is MNHNS, CDR2 SASEGT, per germline. The CDR3 covers 16 residues. CDR3 nucleotide sequence: TGTGCCAGCAGTGCTACCAAAGGGGCCTATAATTCACCCCTCCACTTT. Protein sequence: CASSATKGAYNSPLHF.

The chain carries TRBV20-1 and TRBJ1-1; D may be TRBD1 (6 bases). CDR1 is DFQATT and CDR2 is SNEGSKA in the germline V gene (reference sequence). The CDR3 is 14 amino acids. The CDR3 nucleotides read TGCAGGGCAACCCCACAGGGAAGGTACACTGAAGCTTTCTTT. Residues: CRATPQGRYTEAFF.

This clonotype was picked up a small number of times. J is TRBJ2-1 and V is TRBV11-2; TRBD1 matches at 9 bases. The germline V gene has CDR1 SGHAT and CDR2 FQNNGV. The CDR3 loop spans 15 amino acids. The V and J ends lost 5 bases and 3 bases, in that order; junction bases with no gene match: 5. CDR3: CASSPGQGFYNEQFF. DNA of the CDR3: TGTGCCAGCAGCCCAGGACAGGGGTTCTACAATGAGCAGTTCTTC.

The chain couples TRBV4-3 to TRBJ1-2; tentatively, D is TRBD1 (5 bases). The CDR3 has 15 amino acids. Trimming removed 1 base at V and 14 bases at J, with 23 bases between. Per germline, CDR1 LGHNA and CDR2 YSLEER. Here the CDR3 DNA reads TGCGCCAGCAGCCAAGCTGGGGGGACCCCAATCGTTTGGACCTTC. Encoded protein: CASSQAGGTPIVWTF.

V usage is TRBV7-6 and J usage is TRBJ2-7; 9 positions agree with TRBD2. Germline CDR1 SGHVS, CDR2 FNYEAQ. With 1 base clipped from V and 2 bases from J, the junction kept 3 bases outside the gene matches. The CDR3 has 15 amino acids. The chain's CDR3 is CASSLVASGAYEQYF. The CDR3, as DNA: TGTGCCAGCAGCTTAGTGGCTAGCGGGGCCTACGAGCAGTACTTC. Drawing the rest from reference TRBV7-6 and TRBJ2-7, the complete variable domain is GAGVSQSPRYKVTKRGQDVALRCDPISGHVSLYWYRQALGQGPEFLTYFNYEAQQDKSGLPNDRFSAERPEGSISTLTIQRTEQRDSAMYRCASSLVASGAYEQYFGPGTRLTVT.

In nucleotides, the CDR3 is TGTGCCAGCTCAAACTACGACTCTGGGGCCAACGTCCTGACTTTC. It is translated as CASSNYDSGANVLTF. The J gene is TRBJ2-6, the V gene TRBV18; D gene unclear. The germline V gene encodes CDR1 KGHSH and CDR2 LQKENI. The CDR3 contains 15 residues. Deletions cut 5 bases from V and 0 bases from J, with 8 bases between.

The chain joins TRBV7-8 to TRBJ2-3, with 11 bases lining up with TRBD1. Germline values: CDR1 SGHVS, CDR2 FQNEAQ. With V trimmed by 4 bases and J by 9 bases, 9 bases remained unmatched. This CDR3 contains 15 residues. The CDR3 is CASSWRTGGRGTQYF. In DNA form, the CDR3 reads TGTGCCAGCAGCTGGAGGACAGGGGGCCGAGGGACGCAGTATTTT.

V is TRBV19 and J is TRBJ2-1, with D tentatively TRBD1 (6 bases). V lost 7 bases to trimming and J lost 15 bases, with 16 bases between them. Germline values: CDR1 LNHDA, CDR2 SQIVND (reference sequence). This CDR3 spans 11 amino acids. The CDR3 DNA is TGTGCCAGTACTCCCGGGACAACCCCGTTCTTC. The encoded protein is CASTPGTTPFF.

This clonotype was observed many times. The V gene is TRBV7-9, the J gene TRBJ1-6; D may be TRBD1 (5 bases). CDR1 SEHNR and CDR2 FQNEAQ come from the germline V gene (reference sequence). The CDR3 is 12 amino acids. Trimming left V 6 bases short and J 8 bases short, with 8 bases between. The CDR3 DNA reads as TGTGCCAGCAGACAACAGGATTCACCCCTCCACTTT. Encoded protein: CASRQQDSPLHF.

This clonotype showed up just a few times. J is TRBJ2-5 and V is TRBV4-2; 7 bases line up with TRBD2. In germline, CDR1 is LGHNA, CDR2 YNFKEQ. This CDR3 is built from 16 residues. V lost 0 bases to trimming and J lost 4 bases; unmatched junction nucleotides: 8. The CDR3 sequence is CASSQDLGAGSETQYF. Here the CDR3 DNA reads TGTGCCAGCAGCCAAGATTTAGGAGCGGGGTCAGAGACCCAGTACTTC.

In its sample, this clonotype was seen once. V is TRBV5-1 and J is TRBJ2-1, with a tentative D call TRBD2 (5 bases). Per the germline V gene, CDR1 is SGHRS and CDR2 is YFSETQ. V lost 3 bases, J lost 4 bases, and 8 bases lay in between. CDR3 length equals 13 residues. CDR3 sequence reads: CASSWGAYNEQFF. The CDR3 coding sequence is TGCGCCAGCAGCTGGGGAGCGTACAATGAGCAGTTCTTC.

This chain connects TRBV20-1 to TRBJ1-5; 8 bases are a match to TRBD1. The ends lost 3 bases at V and 7 bases at J; junction bases unmatched: 8. Germline V gives CDR1 DFQATT, CDR2 SNEGSKA (reference sequence). CDR3 length equals 14 residues. The CDR3 nucleotides read TGCAGTGCTAGCCCGACAGGGGTGCACCAGCCCCAGCATTTT. It yields the protein CSASPTGVHQPQHF.

The table lists this clonotype with many counts. This rearrangement joins TRBV5-1 to TRBJ2-3; TRBD1 matches at 9 bases. V lost 0 bases and J lost 5; bases outside the gene matches: 7. In germline, CDR1 is SGHRS, CDR2 YFSETQ. This CDR3 region has 16 residues. The CDR3, as DNA: TGCGCCAGCAGCTTGGCCGGGACGGGACAGGGAGATACGCAGTATTTT. Amino acids: CASSLAGTGQGDTQYF.

The chain links TRBV27 to TRBJ2-6; D possibly corresponds to TRBD1 (6 bases). V was pared by 2 bases and J by 1 base, with 18 bases between. The germline CDR1 and CDR2 sequences are MNHEY and SMNVEV (reference sequence). This CDR3 has 19 amino acids. The CDR3 reads CASSLGRDRFLSGANVLTF. CDR3 nucleotide sequence: TGTGCCAGCAGTTTAGGCAGAGACAGGTTCCTATCTGGGGCCAACGTCCTGACTTTC.

Only a few counts were recorded for this clonotype. The V gene is TRBV7-8, the J gene TRBJ1-2; D may be TRBD1 (5 bases). With 0 bases removed from V and 2 bases from J, the gap between germline ends came to 10 bases. The germline CDR1 and CDR2 sequences are SGHVS and FQNEAQ. This CDR3 is 15 amino acids long. The chain's CDR3 is CASSLAGQMNYGYTF. CDR3 sequence (DNA): TGTGCCAGCAGCTTAGCGGGGCAGATGAACTATGGCTACACCTTC.

This clonotype was seen ten or more times. The chain links TRBV5-1 to TRBJ2-5; weak D call: TRBD1 (6 bases). From germline, CDR1 is SGHRS and CDR2 YFSETQ. Trimming removed 4 bases at V and 3 bases at J, with 13 bases between. The CDR3 spans 14 residues. The CDR3 protein is CASSRGQLEETQYF. DNA for the CDR3: TGCGCCAGCAGCCGAGGACAGTTAGAAGAGACCCAGTACTTC.

There are many counts of this clonotype. The chain employs TRBV4-3 and TRBJ1-6; D perhaps matches TRBD1 (6 bases). The germline gives CDR1 LGHNA, CDR2 YSLEER. The CDR3 spans 14 residues. Trimming pared 8 bases from V and 9 bases from J, leaving 17 bases between. CDR3 loop: CASRERGQGSPLHF. The DNA of the CDR3 is TGCGCCAGCCGAGAGCGGGGGCAGGGTTCACCCCTCCACTTT.

J is TRBJ1-2 and V is TRBV12-3 or TRBV12-4, with 11 bases that match TRBD1. The V gene end was trimmed by 9 bases and the J gene end by 3 bases; junction bases not matched to a gene: 6. The CDR3 is made up of 14 amino acids. CDR3 sequence reads: CASGTGGVDYGYTF. In DNA form, the CDR3 reads TGTGCCAGTGGGACAGGGGGAGTTGACTATGGCTACACCTTC.

The J gene is TRBJ1-5, the V gene TRBV6-2 or TRBV6-3; TRBD1 aligns across 7 bases. Germline-derived CDR1 and CDR2 are MNHEY and SVGEGT. This CDR3 is built from 14 residues. J lost 9 bases, V lost 5 bases, and 10 bases had no gene match. CDR3 in DNA: TGTGCCAGCAGTGACACAGGGGAAGCGCGGCCCCAGCATTTT. This codes for CASSDTGEARPQHF.

This clonotype came up a few times. The V gene is TRBV6-4, the J gene TRBJ2-3; the match to TRBD2 covers 11 bases. Unmatched junction bases numbered 9, after V lost 3 bases and J lost 4 bases. Germline loops: CDR1 MRHNA, CDR2 SNTAGT. CDR3 length: 17 amino acids. This CDR3 reads CASSEGPLAGAADTQYF. In DNA, the CDR3 is TGTGCCAGCAGTGAGGGACCACTAGCGGGGGCCGCAGATACGCAGTATTTT.

By its share, this clonotype is medium-sized. V and J are TRBV5-6 and TRBJ1-2; 7 nucleotides match TRBD1. The CDR3 runs to 15 residues. V shed 1 base and J 4 bases; nucleotides not matched to a gene: 7. CDR1 and CDR2 from the germline V gene are SGHDT and YYEEEE. The CDR3 region has the DNA TGTGCCAGCAGCTTGCCGGGACAGTTAACCTATGGCTACACCTTC. It codes for CASSLPGQLTYGYTF.

The V call is TRBV7-9, the J call TRBJ1-2; 7 nucleotides align to TRBD1. The germline V gene encodes CDR1 SEHNR and CDR2 FQNEAQ (reference sequence). The CDR3 totals 14 residues. V shed 4 bases and J 5 bases; nucleotides not matched to a gene: 7. In DNA form, the CDR3 reads TGTGCCAGCAGCTACGAGGACAGGACTTATGGCTACACCTTC. Its protein is CASSYEDRTYGYTF.